Many counts were recorded for the clone carrying this T cell receptor beta chain. The antigen remains undetermined. This entry is derived from a study of T-cell memory formation after mild COVID-19. The study, taken as a whole, reports: Among clones peaking at day 37 in the second wave, SARS-CoV-2 specificity remained unconfirmed.

There are 17 residues in the CDR3. With V trimmed by 6 bases and J by 3 bases, 7 bases remained unmatched. MiXCR was run by TCRdb on the 5' RACE reads, yielding one entry per CDR3 protein. The table shows about 210,000 distinct CDR3 sequences, with roughly 27% occurring only once. This TCR came from an adult woman who had mild COVID-19 (a few samples of this study predate the infection). Cell type and time point are not known. This chain links TRBV12-3 or TRBV12-4 with TRBJ2-1; 14 bases map to TRBD2. The source material was PBMCs or a T cell subset sorted from them (not recorded which). The CDR3 protein is CASSRGLAGVGYNEQFF. In nucleotides, the CDR3 is TGTGCCAGCAGCCGGGGACTAGCGGGAGTAGGCTACAATGAGCAGTTCTTC.